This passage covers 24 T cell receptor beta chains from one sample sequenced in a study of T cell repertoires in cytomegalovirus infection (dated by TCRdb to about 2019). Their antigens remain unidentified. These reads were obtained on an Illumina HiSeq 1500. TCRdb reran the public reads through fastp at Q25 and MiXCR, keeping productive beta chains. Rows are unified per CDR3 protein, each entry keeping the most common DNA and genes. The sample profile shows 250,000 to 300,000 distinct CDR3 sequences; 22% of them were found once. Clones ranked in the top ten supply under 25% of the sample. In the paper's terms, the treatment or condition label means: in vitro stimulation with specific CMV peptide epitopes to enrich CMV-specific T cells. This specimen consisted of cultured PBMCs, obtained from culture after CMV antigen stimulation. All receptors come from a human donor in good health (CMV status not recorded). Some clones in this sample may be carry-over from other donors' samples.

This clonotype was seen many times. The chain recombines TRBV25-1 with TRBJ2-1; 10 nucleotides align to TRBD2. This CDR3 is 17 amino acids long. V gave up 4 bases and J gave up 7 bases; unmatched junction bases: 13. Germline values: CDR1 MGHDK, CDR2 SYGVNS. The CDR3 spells CASSVHLGLAEANEQFF. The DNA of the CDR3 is TGTGCCAGCAGTGTACACCTCGGACTAGCGGAGGCGAATGAGCAGTTCTTC.

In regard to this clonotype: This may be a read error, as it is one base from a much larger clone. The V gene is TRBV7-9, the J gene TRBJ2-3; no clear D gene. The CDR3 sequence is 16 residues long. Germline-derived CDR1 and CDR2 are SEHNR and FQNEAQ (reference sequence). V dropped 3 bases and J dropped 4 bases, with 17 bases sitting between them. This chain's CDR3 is CASSLEAQMVADTQYF. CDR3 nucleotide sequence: TGTGCCAGCAGCTTGGAAGCCCAAATGGTTGCAGATACGCAGTATTTT.

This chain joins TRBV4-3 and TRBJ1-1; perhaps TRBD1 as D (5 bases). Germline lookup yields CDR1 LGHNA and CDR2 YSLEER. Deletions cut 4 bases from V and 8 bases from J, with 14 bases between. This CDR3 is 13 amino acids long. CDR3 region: CASSPNPGTEAFF. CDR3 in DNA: TGCGCCAGCAGCCCTAATCCAGGGACCGAAGCTTTCTTT.

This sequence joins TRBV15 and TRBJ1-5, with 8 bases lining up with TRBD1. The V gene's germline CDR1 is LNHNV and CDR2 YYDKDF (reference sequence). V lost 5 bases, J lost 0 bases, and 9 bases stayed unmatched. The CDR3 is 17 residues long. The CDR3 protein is CATSYDRGASSNQPQHF. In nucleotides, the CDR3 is TGTGCCACCAGCTACGACAGGGGAGCTTCTAGCAATCAGCCCCAGCATTTT. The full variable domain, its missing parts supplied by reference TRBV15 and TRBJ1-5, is DAMVIQNPRYQVTQFGKPVTLSCSQTLNHNVMYWYQQKSSQAPKLLFHYYDKDFNNEADTPDNFQSRRPNTSFCFLDIRSPGLGDTAMYLCATSYDRGASSNQPQHFGDGTRLSIL.

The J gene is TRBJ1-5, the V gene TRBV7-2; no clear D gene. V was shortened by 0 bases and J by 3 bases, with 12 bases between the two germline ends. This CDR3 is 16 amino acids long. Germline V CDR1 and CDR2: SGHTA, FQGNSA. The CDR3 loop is CASSLAARSINQPQHF. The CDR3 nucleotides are TGTGCCAGCAGCTTAGCGGCCAGATCCATCAATCAGCCCCAGCATTTT.

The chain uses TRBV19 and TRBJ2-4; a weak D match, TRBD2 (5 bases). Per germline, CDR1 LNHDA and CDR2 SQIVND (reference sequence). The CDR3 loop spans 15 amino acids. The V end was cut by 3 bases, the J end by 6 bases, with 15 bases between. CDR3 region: CASSIPIGGRNIQYF. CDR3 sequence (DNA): TGTGCCAGTAGTATTCCCATCGGAGGACGAAACATTCAGTACTTC.

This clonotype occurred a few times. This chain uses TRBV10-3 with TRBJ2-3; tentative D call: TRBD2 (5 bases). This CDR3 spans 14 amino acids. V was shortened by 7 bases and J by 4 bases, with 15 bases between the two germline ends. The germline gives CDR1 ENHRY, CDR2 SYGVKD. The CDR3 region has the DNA TGTGCCATCAAGGCGGCGACTACGGCAGATACGCAGTATTTT. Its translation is CAIKAATTADTQYF.

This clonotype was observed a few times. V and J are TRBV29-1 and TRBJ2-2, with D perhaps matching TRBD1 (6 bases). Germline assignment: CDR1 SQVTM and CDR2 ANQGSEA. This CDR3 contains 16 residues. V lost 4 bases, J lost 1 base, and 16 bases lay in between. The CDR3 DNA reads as TGCAGCGTTGTCGTCGGTACAGGGTGGAACACCGGGGAGCTGTTTTTT. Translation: CSVVVGTGWNTGELFF.

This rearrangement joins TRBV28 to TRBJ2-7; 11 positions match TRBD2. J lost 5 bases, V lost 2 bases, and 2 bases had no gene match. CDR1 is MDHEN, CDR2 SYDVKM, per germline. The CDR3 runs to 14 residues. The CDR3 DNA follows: TGTGCCAGCAGTTTACTAGCGGGAGGAAACGAGCAGTACTTC. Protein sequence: CASSLLAGGNEQYF.

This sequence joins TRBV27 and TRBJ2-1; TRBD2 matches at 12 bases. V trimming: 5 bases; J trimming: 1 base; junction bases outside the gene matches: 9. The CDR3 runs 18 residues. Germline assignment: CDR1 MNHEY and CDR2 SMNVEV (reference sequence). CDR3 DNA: TGTGCCAGCAGTGTACCGGGGCTAGCGGGAGGGTCCTACAATGAGCAGTTCTTC. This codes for CASSVPGLAGGSYNEQFF.

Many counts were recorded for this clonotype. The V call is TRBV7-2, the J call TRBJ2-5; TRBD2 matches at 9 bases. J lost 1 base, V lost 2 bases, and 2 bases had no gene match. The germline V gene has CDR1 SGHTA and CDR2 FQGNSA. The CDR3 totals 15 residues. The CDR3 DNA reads TGTGCCAGCAGCTTAAGCGGGAGGCCCCAAGAGACCCAGTACTTC. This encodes CASSLSGRPQETQYF.

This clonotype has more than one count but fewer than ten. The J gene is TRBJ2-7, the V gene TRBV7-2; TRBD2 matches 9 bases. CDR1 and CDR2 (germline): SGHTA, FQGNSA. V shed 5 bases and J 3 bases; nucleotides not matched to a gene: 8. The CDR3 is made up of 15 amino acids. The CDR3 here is CASSAVGLAIYEQYF. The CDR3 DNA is TGTGCCAGCAGCGCAGTGGGACTAGCCATCTACGAGCAGTACTTC.

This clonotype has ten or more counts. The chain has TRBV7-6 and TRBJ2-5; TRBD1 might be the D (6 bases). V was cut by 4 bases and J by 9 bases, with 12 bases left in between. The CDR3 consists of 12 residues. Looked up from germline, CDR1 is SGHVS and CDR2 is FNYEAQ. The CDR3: CASSYPGAAQYF. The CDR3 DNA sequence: TGTGCCAGCAGCTACCCAGGGGCGGCCCAGTACTTC.

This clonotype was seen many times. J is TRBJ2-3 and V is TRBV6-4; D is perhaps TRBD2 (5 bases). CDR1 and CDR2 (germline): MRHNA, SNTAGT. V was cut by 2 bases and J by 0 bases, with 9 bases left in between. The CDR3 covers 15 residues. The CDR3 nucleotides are TGTGCCAGCAGTGACGGGAGTAGAAGCACAGATACGCAGTATTTT. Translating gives CASSDGSRSTDTQYF.

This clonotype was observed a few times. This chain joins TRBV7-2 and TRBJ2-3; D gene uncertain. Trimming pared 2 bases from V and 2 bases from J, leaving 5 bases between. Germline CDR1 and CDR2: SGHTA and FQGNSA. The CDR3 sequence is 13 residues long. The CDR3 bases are TGTGCCAGCAGCTTAACAACCACAGATACGCAGTATTTT. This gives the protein CASSLTTTDTQYF.

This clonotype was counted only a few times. The CDR3 DNA sequence: TGCAGCGCTGGGGGGACAGGGTTCGCTTTCTTT. This encodes CSAGGTGFAFF. The genes are TRBV29-1 and TRBJ1-1, with 9 bases identical to TRBD1. V dropped 7 bases and J dropped 11; count of bases not matched to a gene: 8. Per germline, CDR1 SQVTM and CDR2 ANQGSEA. This CDR3 contains 11 residues.

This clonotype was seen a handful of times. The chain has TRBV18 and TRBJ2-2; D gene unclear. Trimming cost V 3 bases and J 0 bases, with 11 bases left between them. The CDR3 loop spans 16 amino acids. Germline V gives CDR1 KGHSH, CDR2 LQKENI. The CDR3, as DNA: TGTGCCAGCTCACCTTTTGTCAGCGCGAACACCGGGGAGCTGTTTTTT. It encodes CASSPFVSANTGELFF. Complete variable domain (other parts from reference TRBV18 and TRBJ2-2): NAGVMQNPRHLVRRRGQEARLRCSPMKGHSHVYWYRQLPEEGLKFMVYLQKENIIDESGMPKERFSAEFPKEGPSILRIQQVVRGDSAAYFCASSPFVSANTGELFFGEGSRLTVL.

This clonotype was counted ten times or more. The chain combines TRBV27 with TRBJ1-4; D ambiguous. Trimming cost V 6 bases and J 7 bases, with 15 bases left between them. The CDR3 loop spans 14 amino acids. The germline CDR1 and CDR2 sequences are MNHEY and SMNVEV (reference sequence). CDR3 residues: CASSGYGIGEKLFF. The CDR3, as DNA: TGTGCCAGCAGCGGCTACGGTATTGGTGAAAAACTGTTTTTT.

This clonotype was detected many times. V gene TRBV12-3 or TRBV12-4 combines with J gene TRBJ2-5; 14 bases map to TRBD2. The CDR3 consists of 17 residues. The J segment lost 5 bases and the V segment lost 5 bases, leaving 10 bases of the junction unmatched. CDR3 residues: CASSPRLAGGPGETQYF. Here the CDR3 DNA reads TGTGCCAGCAGTCCACGACTAGCGGGAGGGCCGGGGGAGACCCAGTACTTC.

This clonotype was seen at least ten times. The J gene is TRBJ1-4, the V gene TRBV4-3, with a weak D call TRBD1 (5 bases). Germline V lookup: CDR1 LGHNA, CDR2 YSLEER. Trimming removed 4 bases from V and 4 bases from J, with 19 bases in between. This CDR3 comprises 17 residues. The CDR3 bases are TGCGCCAGCAGCCTAGAGGGACGGAGGTTTGATAATGAAAAACTGTTTTTT. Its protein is CASSLEGRRFDNEKLFF.

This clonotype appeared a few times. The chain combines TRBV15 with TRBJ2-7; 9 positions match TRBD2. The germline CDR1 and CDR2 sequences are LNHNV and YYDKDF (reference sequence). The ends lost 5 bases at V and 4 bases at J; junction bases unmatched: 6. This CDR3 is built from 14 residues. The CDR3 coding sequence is TGTGCCACCAGCGGACCGGGACTAGCTTACGAGCAGTACTTC. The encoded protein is CATSGPGLAYEQYF.

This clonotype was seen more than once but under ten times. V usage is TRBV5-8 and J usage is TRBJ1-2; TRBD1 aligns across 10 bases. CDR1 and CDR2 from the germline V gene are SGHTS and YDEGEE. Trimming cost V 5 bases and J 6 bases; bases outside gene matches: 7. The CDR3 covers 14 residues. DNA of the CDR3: TGTGCCAGCAGTCGGGACAGGGGATTAGATGGCTACACCTTC. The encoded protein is CASSRDRGLDGYTF.

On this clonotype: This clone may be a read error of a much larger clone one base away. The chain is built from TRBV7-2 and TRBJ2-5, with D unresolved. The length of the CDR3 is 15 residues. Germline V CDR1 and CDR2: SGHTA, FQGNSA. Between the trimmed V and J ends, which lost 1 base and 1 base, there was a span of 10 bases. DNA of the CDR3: TGTGCCAGCAGCTTAGTGGTGGGATCCCAAGAGACCCAGTACTTC. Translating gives CASSLVVGSQETQYF.

The CDR3 sequence is CASSYLTGKYGYTF. In DNA form, the CDR3 reads TGTGCCAGCAGTTACTTGACAGGGAAGTATGGCTACACCTTC. The chain recombines TRBV6-5 with TRBJ1-2; the match to TRBD1 covers 7 bases. The CDR3 has 14 amino acids. V shed 1 base and J 5 bases; nucleotides not matched to a gene: 4. The germline CDR1 and CDR2 sequences are MNHEY and SVGAGI.